This T cell receptor beta chain derives from a study of blood T cells in healthy people across ages. Points from the study as a whole: The donors' CMV status was not determined, possibly confounding changes in expanded clonotypes. PBMCs that were unsorted prevented a conclusive naive versus antigen-experienced comparison.

Regarding this clonotype: The antigen remains unidentified.

Primers used in a second PCR of about 7 to 11 cycles were a sample-barcoded 5' primer and a J-beta primer mix. MiXCR, applied by TCRdb to the 5' RACE reads, yields one record per CDR3 protein. This repertoire shows 550,000 to 700,000 distinct CDR3 sequences, approximately 25% found once; its top ten account for 15% to 20%. The specimen was blood. The receptor was derived from a woman in her 70s in good health.

The CDR3 loop is CASSLTVIGGTEAFF. As DNA, the CDR3 is TGTGCCAGCAGCTTAACGGTGATCGGTGGGACTGAAGCTTTCTTT. The chain couples TRBV7-2 to TRBJ1-1; D remains unclear. The CDR3 totals 15 residues. V was pared by 2 bases and J by 5 bases, with 15 bases between. Germline loops: CDR1 SGHTA, CDR2 FQGNSA.